This is a list of T cell receptor beta chains from one sample in a study of CD8+ T cells in alopecia areata. Produced via immunoSEQ multiplex PCR; TCRdb's table is partial and in-frame only. Of about 120,000 clones in the sample, about 50% are singletons; the top ten hold approximately 18%. Source: CD8+ T cells sorted from blood, taken at week 0. Receptor source: a human donor with alopecia areata. Both conserved end residues are part of each CDR3. D genes are given only for firm matches.

cdr3_length j_call v_call d_call cdr3_aa
18 TRBJ1-5 TRBV7-6 - CASSRRGPRGSSNQPQHF
13 TRBJ2-7 TRBV6-5 - CAISRDGSYEQYF
12 TRBJ1-1 TRBV7-9 - CASSLGGSEAFF
16 TRBJ1-2 TRBV27 - CASSFLYRTANYGYTF
13 TRBJ2-3 TRBV9 - CASSVGGPDTQYF
16 TRBJ2-5 TRBV29-1 - CSVEDQRGRTQETQYF
12 TRBJ1-2 TRBV13 - CASSLMGYGYTF
14 TRBJ2-7 TRBV30 - CAWSGEQHPYEQYF
14 TRBJ2-7 TRBV7-2 - CASSLGGGTYEQYF
14 TRBJ2-3 TRBV13 - CASSLGLGGDTQYF
13 TRBJ1-1 TRBV27 - CASSLGMNTEAFF
11 TRBJ2-7 TRBV15 - CATSTGAGEVF
19 TRBJ2-1 TRBV15 TRBD2 CATSSPLTETSGGANEQFF
10 TRBJ1-2 TRBV6-6 - CASREGHPFF
16 TRBJ2-7 TRBV2 - CASRGNAGGLSYEQYF
16 TRBJ2-1 TRBV4-3 TRBD1 CASSQTRDRDYNEQFF
14 TRBJ2-6 TRBV30 - CAWTTGSGANVLTF
15 TRBJ2-5 TRBV7-9 - CASSLPTVLGETQYF
15 TRBJ2-7 TRBV4-2 - CASSQEEGGSNEQYF
11 TRBJ2-7 TRBV6-5 - CASTIGSEQYF
13 TRBJ2-7 TRBV27 - CASSLSAYYEQYF
13 TRBJ2-7 TRBV6-5 - CASSYSEGAEQYF
14 TRBJ1-1 TRBV6-5 TRBD1 CASSYGQGIAEAFF
14 TRBJ1-5 TRBV27 TRBD1 CASSRQGGRQPQHF
13 - TRBV29-1 - CSVATGSSYEQYF
16 TRBJ2-5 TRBV4-3 - CASSQDLWTTQETQYF
15 TRBJ1-1 TRBV30 TRBD1 CAWSMGQGVNTEAFF
14 TRBJ2-7 TRBV5-1 - CASKTAAMEYEQYF
15 TRBJ2-3 TRBV7-9 - CASSPRQGWADTQYF
14 TRBJ1-3 TRBV27 - CASSQGGPGNTIYF
14 TRBJ2-7 TRBV30 - CAWSYGTRAYEQYF
14 TRBJ2-1 TRBV27 - CASSFRGWSDEQFF
11 TRBJ1-1 TRBV29-1 - CSVEATGGAFF
17 TRBJ2-7 TRBV7-8 TRBD2 CASSLEAGLAGDYEQYF